This TCR beta chain is drawn from a study of blood T cell repertoires in COVID-19. Study summary: Whether acute or convalescent, the COVID-19 samples came from the United States, Italy and Spain. The analysed material was cDNA or gDNA that came from T cells, B-cell-depleted T cells, or PBMCs.

Enrollment of patients from Seattle took place during active infection, with longitudinal follow-up. Deletions cut 2 bases from V and 5 bases from J, with 9 bases between. Germline CDR1 and CDR2: SEHNR and FQNEAQ (reference sequence). This CDR3 contains 13 residues. In the authors' workflow: Estimation of nucleated cell counts relied on the amplification of reference gene primers. Data came from immunoSEQ multiplex PCR; TCRdb stores just in-frame clones and leaves some out. For V, J and clone size, that table is used; D and trimming come from the DNA. This sample carries just over 250,000 clones, 75% to 95% of them seen once, and the ten largest clones take just over 2.5%.

The chain employs TRBV7-9 and TRBJ2-5, with D tentatively TRBD1 (6 bases). Material: peripheral blood. This TCR was recovered from a person under 30 with COVID-19, enrolled during active disease. In DNA, the CDR3 is TGTGCCAGCAGCTTAACAGGGTACGAGACCCAGTACTTC. Its protein is CASSLTGYETQYF.